Described below is a single T cell receptor (beta chain) sequence and its context. The data stem from a study of CD8 T cells in Susac syndrome. Germline CDR1 reads SQVTM; CDR2 reads ANQGSEA. The CDR3 runs 15 residues. V lost 0 bases, J lost 5 bases, and 16 bases lay in between. The authors reverse transcribed roughly 0.5 to 1 ug RNA with random hexamers. Amplification of TCR beta CDR3 used immunoSEQ multiplex PCR across 54 Vbeta and 13 Jbeta. TCRdb re-derived calls from the immunoSEQ multiplex PCR reads in MiXCR, one entry per CDR3 protein. The sample comprises more than 200,000 distinct CDR3 sequences, more than 85% of which are singletons, and approximately 0.13% rests with the top ten.

The sample was CD8+ T cells from PBMCs. This receptor was taken from a human donor with multiple sclerosis. The chain carries TRBV29-1 and TRBJ1-2; D possibly corresponds to TRBD1 (5 bases). CDR3 sequence reads: CSVEDSRGLQYGYTF. The CDR3 DNA is TGCAGCGTTGAAGATTCAAGGGGACTCCAGTATGGCTACACCTTC.